A single sample is the source of the 22 T cell receptor beta chains below, sequenced in a study of metastatic and nonmetastatic thyroid tumors. Every patient underwent thyroid surgery untreated. TCRdb used MiXCR to call clones anew from the PCR reads. The repertoire includes around 35,000 clones, over 15% of them detected once, and about 4.6% sits in the top ten. Material for sequencing was blood. The receptors were sampled from a female donor with papillary thyroid cancer or a benign thyroid nodule (not recorded which). Some clones in this sample may be carry-over from other donors' samples.

This clone was seen ten or more times. The chain uses TRBV7-3 and TRBJ2-1; D unresolved. CDR3 length equals 15 residues. Trimming left V 5 bases short and J 2 bases short, with 13 bases between. Germline V gene sequence: CDR1 SGHTA, CDR2 FQGTGA. CDR3 DNA: TGTGCCAGCAGCCCCGGGTCCAGCGCCTACAATGAGCAGTTCTTC. Amino acid sequence: CASSPGSSAYNEQFF.

Many counts were recorded for this clone. A much larger clone differs from this one at a single base, so this may be a read error. Here the CDR3 omits its conserved ending phenylalanine or tryptophan, so a read error is the likely source. This rearrangement joins TRBV5-1 to TRBJ1-5; D uncertain. The CDR3 has 17 residues. CDR1 SGHRS and CDR2 YFSETQ come from the germline V gene. V lost 0 bases and J 0 bases, leaving 13 bases between the germline ends. The CDR3 reads CASSLEAQEDSNQPQHL. CDR3 nucleotides: TGCGCCAGCAGCTTGGAAGCCCAGGAAGATAGCAATCAGCCCCAGCATCTT.

The chain links TRBV4-2 to TRBJ2-5; TRBD2 matches 10 bases. The germline V gene encodes CDR1 LGHNA and CDR2 YNFKEQ. Trimming removed 4 bases from V and 2 bases from J; junction bases left unmatched: 7. The CDR3 runs to 16 residues. Here the CDR3 reads CASSLQGAGGQETQYF. As DNA, the CDR3 is TGTGCCAGCAGCCTTCAGGGAGCGGGGGGGCAAGAGACCCAGTACTTC.

At least ten counts were recorded for this clone. The V call is TRBV30, the J call TRBJ1-1; D gene unclear. The CDR3 extends over 16 amino acids. V shed 2 bases and J shed 4 bases, with 20 bases lying between them. The germline V gene encodes CDR1 GTSNPN and CDR2 SVGIG (reference sequence). This CDR3 reads CAWSFRSLGIATEAFF. DNA for the CDR3: TGTGCCTGGAGTTTCCGAAGTTTGGGGATTGCCACTGAAGCTTTCTTT.

This clone was detected a few times. One junction end does not reproduce the germline sequence, and a read error may be involved. The rearrangement links TRBV28 to TRBJ2-7; a possible D gene is TRBD2 (6 bases). The CDR3 has 15 residues. Germline-derived CDR1 and CDR2 are MDHEN and SYDVKM. The CDR3 DNA follows: TGTGCCAGCACCCAGCTAGGTGGGATGGACTACGAGCATTACTTC. Its protein is CASTQLGGMDYEHYF. Looking up the rest from reference TRBV28 and TRBJ2-7 gives the full variable domain: DVKVTQSSRYLVKRTGEKVFLECVQDMDHENMFWYRQDPGLGLRLIYFSYDVKMKEKGDIPEGYSVSREKKERFSLILESASTNQTSMYLCASTQLGGMDYEHYFGPGTRLTVT.

Sample share makes this clone medium-sized. V is TRBV6-1 and J is TRBJ2-3, with TRBD1 matching over 11 bases. Trimming removed 5 bases from V and 5 bases from J; junction bases left unmatched: 9. Germline CDR1 reads MNHNS; CDR2 reads SASEGT. The CDR3 length is 16 residues. CDR3 bases: TGTGCCAGCAGTTTCTTCCGGGACAGGGGGGTAGATACGCAGTATTTT. It codes for CASSFFRDRGVDTQYF.

This clone was found many times. The J gene is TRBJ2-1, the V gene TRBV6-4; D is ambiguous. Trimming shortened V by 3 bases and J by 8 bases, and 17 bases separated the two germline ends. Germline CDR1 is MRHNA and CDR2 is SNTAGT. CDR3 length: 15 residues. CDR3 loop: CASSEVLGEGHEQFF. DNA for the CDR3: TGTGCCAGCAGTGAGGTCTTGGGTGAAGGGCATGAGCAGTTCTTC.

The table lists this clone with many counts. The chain has TRBV15 and TRBJ2-5; 8 bases agree with TRBD1. This CDR3 is 15 amino acids long. The ends lost 5 bases at V and 7 bases at J; junction bases unmatched: 12. Per the germline V gene, CDR1 is LNHNV and CDR2 is YYDKDF (reference sequence). CDR3 sequence reads: CATSQDRGGFGTQYF. The CDR3 DNA is TGTGCCACCAGCCAAGACAGGGGAGGATTTGGGACCCAGTACTTC. Based on the CDR3 plus reference TRBV15 and TRBJ2-5, the full variable domain is DAMVIQNPRYQVTQFGKPVTLSCSQTLNHNVMYWYQQKSSQAPKLLFHYYDKDFNNEADTPDNFQSRRPNTSFCFLDIRSPGLGDTAMYLCATSQDRGGFGTQYFGPGTRLLVL.

The rearrangement uses TRBV2 and TRBJ2-7, with no clear D. This CDR3 is 13 amino acids long. Trimming pared 6 bases from V and 1 base from J, leaving 10 bases between. Germline-derived CDR1 and CDR2 are SNHLY and FYNNEI. CDR3 in amino acids: CASRASKSYEQYF. The CDR3 DNA follows: TGTGCCAGCAGAGCCAGCAAATCCTACGAGCAGTACTTC.

Many counts were recorded for this clone. This sequence joins TRBV5-1 and TRBJ2-1; D is possibly TRBD1 (5 bases). The CDR3 extends over 13 amino acids. Germline V lookup: CDR1 SGHRS, CDR2 YFSETQ. V was shortened by 4 bases and J by 5 bases, with 10 bases between the two germline ends. Here the CDR3 DNA reads TGCGCCAGCAGCCCCGACAGAGACAATGAGCAGTTCTTC. It yields the protein CASSPDRDNEQFF.

This clone has ten or more counts. The chain carries TRBV2 and TRBJ2-3; no firm D call. The CDR3 spans 14 residues. The V gene's germline CDR1 is SNHLY and CDR2 FYNNEI. V lost 3 bases and J 0 bases, leaving 7 bases between the germline ends. The CDR3 bases are TGTGCCAGCAGTGAGAAACGAAGCACAGATACGCAGTATTTT. This sequence encodes CASSEKRSTDTQYF.

This clone showed up many times. The rearrangement joins TRBV30 to TRBJ2-1, with 11 bases that match TRBD2. CDR3 size: 16 residues. Germline values: CDR1 GTSNPN, CDR2 SVGIG (reference sequence). Trimming cost V 2 bases and J 2 bases; bases outside gene matches: 5. Here the CDR3 reads CAWSISGRAAYNEQFF. The CDR3 DNA sequence: TGTGCCTGGAGTATTAGCGGGAGGGCCGCCTACAATGAGCAGTTCTTC.

Worth noting for this clone: The junction shows a germline mismatch at one end, possibly a read error. In DNA, the CDR3 is TGCAGTGATAGAGCATCAGGGCCAGAGACCCAGTACTTC. As protein: CSDRASGPETQYF. The gene calls are TRBV20-1 and TRBJ2-5; D is perhaps TRBD1 (5 bases). The CDR3 covers 13 residues. CDR1 is DFQATT, CDR2 SNEGSKA, per germline (reference sequence).

This clone was detected a few times. The chain links TRBV28 to TRBJ1-2; D call uncertain. The germline V and J ends were trimmed by 5 bases and 8 bases, with 21 bases remaining between them. The CDR3 loop spans 15 amino acids. Germline CDR1 is MDHEN and CDR2 is SYDVKM. CDR3 sequence reads: CASSTYLGRFGGYTF. The CDR3 DNA reads TGTGCCAGCAGTACCTACCTGGGGAGGTTTGGAGGCTACACCTTC.

This clone was seen many times. The chain joins TRBV10-1 to TRBJ2-7, with D unclear. The CDR3 runs 14 residues. V was trimmed by 0 bases and J by 1 base, leaving 7 bases between them. Germline CDR1 and CDR2: WNHNN and SYGVQD (reference sequence). CDR3 in DNA: TGCGCCAGCAGTGAGTCGACGTGGTCCTACGAGCAGTACTTC. Amino acids: CASSESTWSYEQYF.

This clone was picked up a small number of times. The J gene is TRBJ1-1, the V gene TRBV28; D unclear. Trimming stripped 5 bases from V and 0 bases from J, with 13 bases between. CDR3 size: 15 residues. Per the germline V gene, CDR1 is MDHEN and CDR2 is SYDVKM. The CDR3 nucleotides read TGTGCCAGCAGTCTGGAACAAGCTGTGAACACTGAAGCTTTCTTT. Translated: CASSLEQAVNTEAFF.

The genes are TRBV5-4 and TRBJ2-1; D call uncertain. Germline V CDR1 and CDR2: SGHNT, YYREEE (reference sequence). V gave up 4 bases and J gave up 3 bases, with 14 bases separating them. This CDR3 is 15 amino acids long. In nucleotides, the CDR3 is TGTGCCAGCAGCGGGCGGCGCACCGACTACAATGAGCAGTTCTTC. Translated, it gives CASSGRRTDYNEQFF.

This clone is classed as medium-sized (0.01 to 0.1%). This sequence joins TRBV28 and TRBJ2-7; TRBD2 aligns across 11 bases. There are 15 residues in the CDR3. The V segment lost 6 bases and the J segment 3 bases; nucleotides outside the gene matches: 7. CDR1 MDHEN and CDR2 SYDVKM come from the germline V gene. CDR3 nucleotides: TGTGCCAGCAGGATGACTAGCGGGGTTTTCTACGAGCAGTACTTC. Residues: CASRMTSGVFYEQYF.

This clone came up many times. The rearrangement uses TRBV5-4 and TRBJ2-7; a possible D gene is TRBD1 (6 bases). The CDR3 has 14 residues. V lost 4 bases and J lost 1, with 12 bases in between. From germline, CDR1 is SGHNT and CDR2 YYREEE (reference sequence). The CDR3 region is CASSKQGGSYEQYF. In DNA, the CDR3 is TGTGCCAGCAGCAAACAGGGTGGTTCCTACGAGCAGTACTTC.

The table lists this clone with many counts. This rearrangement joins TRBV13 to TRBJ2-1; D ambiguous. CDR1 is PRHDT, CDR2 FYEKMQ, per germline (reference sequence). V was pared by 5 bases and J by 4 bases, with 9 bases between. The CDR3 consists of 13 residues. The CDR3: CASSPRNYNEQFF. CDR3 DNA: TGTGCCAGCAGCCCCCGTAATTACAATGAGCAGTTCTTC.

This clone occurred many times. The gene calls are TRBV29-1 and TRBJ2-7; 7 bases match TRBD1. There are 14 residues in the CDR3. J lost 3 bases, V lost 6 bases, and 11 bases had no gene match. Germline assignment: CDR1 SQVTM and CDR2 ANQGSEA. The CDR3 DNA is TGCAGCGTCCAATTACAGGGGAAAGGCTACGAGCAGTACTTC. Translated, it gives CSVQLQGKGYEQYF.

This clone was counted ten times or more. The chain joins TRBV5-1 to TRBJ2-3; tentatively, D is TRBD1 (6 bases). CDR3 length: 13 residues. V was trimmed by 3 bases and J by 3 bases, leaving 8 bases between them. From germline, CDR1 is SGHRS and CDR2 YFSETQ. The chain's CDR3 is CASSSDRTDTQYF. The CDR3 nucleotides are TGCGCCAGCAGCTCGGACAGAACAGATACGCAGTATTTT. Filled out from reference TRBV5-1 and TRBJ2-3, the complete variable domain reads KAGVTQTPRYLIKTRGQQVTLSCSPISGHRSVSWYQQTPGQGLQFLFEYFSETQRNKGNFPGRFSGRQFSNSRSEMNVSTLELGDSALYLCASSSDRTDTQYFGPGTRLTVL.